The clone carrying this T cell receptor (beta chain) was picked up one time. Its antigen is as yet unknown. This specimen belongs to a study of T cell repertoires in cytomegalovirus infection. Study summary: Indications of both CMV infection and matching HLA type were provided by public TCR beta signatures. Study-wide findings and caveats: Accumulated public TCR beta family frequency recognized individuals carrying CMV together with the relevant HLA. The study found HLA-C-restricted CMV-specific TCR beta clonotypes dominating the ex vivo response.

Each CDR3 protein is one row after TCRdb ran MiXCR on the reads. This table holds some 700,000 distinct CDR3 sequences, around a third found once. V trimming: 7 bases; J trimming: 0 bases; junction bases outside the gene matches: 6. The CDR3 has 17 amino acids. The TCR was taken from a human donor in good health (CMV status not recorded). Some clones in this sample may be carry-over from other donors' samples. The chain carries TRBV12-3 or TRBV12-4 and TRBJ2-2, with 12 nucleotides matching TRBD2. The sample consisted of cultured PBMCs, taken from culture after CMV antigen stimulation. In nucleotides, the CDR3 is TGTGCCAGCACCACGACTAGCGGGAGACCGAACACCGGGGAGCTGTTTTTT. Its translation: CASTTTSGRPNTGELFF.